The 26 T cell receptor beta chains in this list originate from one sample, sequenced in a study of cytomegalovirus exposure and HLA in healthy donors. Vbeta (60) and Jbeta (13) primers were used in the PCR. Method: immunoSEQ multiplex PCR; TCRdb's copy keeps in-frame clones and lacks some. The repertoire table contains some 82,000 clones. The specimen sequenced was PBMCs. Receptor source: a woman aged 25 to 39 in good health and CMV-seronegative.

This rearrangement joins TRBV30 to TRBJ1-2; 11 positions agree with TRBD1. J was trimmed by 4 bases and V by 2 bases; bases with no gene match: 3. The CDR3 contains 14 residues. Per germline, CDR1 GTSNPN and CDR2 SVGIG (reference sequence). Here the CDR3 reads CAWSRTGGGYGYTF. CDR3 sequence (DNA): TGTGCCTGGAGTAGGACAGGGGGCGGCTATGGCTACACCTTC. Drawing the rest from reference TRBV30 and TRBJ1-2, the complete variable domain is SQTIHQWPATLVQPVGSPLSLECTVEGTSNPNLYWYRQAAGRGLQLLFYSVGIGQISSEVPQNLSASRPQDRQFILSSKKLLLSDSGFYLCAWSRTGGGYGYTFGSGTRLTVV.

This chain joins TRBV19 and TRBJ1-5; 7 bases fit TRBD1. With V trimmed by 9 bases and J by 7 bases, 12 bases remained unmatched. The CDR3 covers 14 residues. The germline V gene encodes CDR1 LNHDA and CDR2 SQIVND (reference sequence). DNA for the CDR3: TGTGCCAGCAGTCGGGGGACAGAGGACCAGCCCCAGCATTTT. Its protein product is CASSRGTEDQPQHF.

The chain recombines TRBV30 with TRBJ2-1; 9 bases agree with TRBD2. Germline values: CDR1 GTSNPN, CDR2 SVGIG (reference sequence). This CDR3 is 16 amino acids long. Trimming took 1 base from V and 7 from J; bases not matched to a gene: 11. The DNA of the CDR3 is TGTGCCTGGAGTGAACTAGCGGGTACCGGGGGGAATGAGCAGTTCTTC. This gives the protein CAWSELAGTGGNEQFF.

The V gene is TRBV10-1, the J gene TRBJ1-4; D is uncertain. The CDR3 contains 14 residues. CDR1 is WNHNN and CDR2 is SYGVQD in the germline V gene (reference sequence). The V end lost 3 bases, the J end lost 6 bases, and 11 bases lay between the germline ends. The CDR3 loop is CASSDPGTDEKLFF. The CDR3 bases are TGCGCCAGCAGTGATCCGGGTACCGATGAAAAACTGTTTTTT.

The chain recombines TRBV2 with TRBJ1-2; a weak D match, TRBD1 (6 bases). This CDR3 is 11 amino acids long. Per the germline V gene, CDR1 is SNHLY and CDR2 is FYNNEI. Trimming pared 7 bases from V and 8 bases from J, leaving 11 bases between. In DNA, the CDR3 is TGTGCCAGCACTAGACAGGCGGGCTACACCTTC. As protein: CASTRQAGYTF.

This rearrangement joins TRBV6-1 to TRBJ2-5; 9 bases are shared with TRBD1. This CDR3 spans 16 amino acids. Germline trimming cut 4 bases from V and 4 bases from J; bases unmatched to any gene: 10. CDR1 is MNHNS and CDR2 is SASEGT in the germline V gene. The CDR3 spells CASSGPGQGGRETQYF. DNA of the CDR3: TGTGCCAGCAGTGGCCCGGGACAGGGCGGGAGAGAGACCCAGTACTTC.

The rearrangement uses TRBV4-1 and TRBJ2-3; 9 bases agree with TRBD2. This CDR3 is 14 amino acids long. The V gene end was trimmed by 4 bases and the J gene end by 4 bases; junction bases not matched to a gene: 3. CDR1 is MGHRA, CDR2 YSYEKL, per germline. The CDR3 nucleotides are TGCGCCAGCAGCCGCGGACTAGCGCCAGATACGCAGTATTTT. Translated: CASSRGLAPDTQYF.

The chain couples TRBV5-1 to TRBJ2-7; the match to TRBD1 covers 9 bases. V dropped 2 bases and J dropped 0; count of bases not matched to a gene: 3. The CDR3 loop spans 15 amino acids. Germline CDR1 reads SGHRS; CDR2 reads YFSETQ. CDR3 residues: CASSFSDRGSYEQYF. The DNA for the CDR3 is TGCGCCAGCAGCTTTTCGGACAGGGGCTCCTACGAGCAGTACTTC. Combining the CDR3 with reference TRBV5-1 and TRBJ2-7 gives the whole variable domain KAGVTQTPRYLIKTRGQQVTLSCSPISGHRSVSWYQQTPGQGLQFLFEYFSETQRNKGNFPGRFSGRQFSNSRSEMNVSTLELGDSALYLCASSFSDRGSYEQYFGPGTRLTVT.

The V and J genes are TRBV18 and TRBJ2-5, with D possibly TRBD2 on 5 matching bases. This CDR3 spans 14 amino acids. The germline V gene has CDR1 KGHSH and CDR2 LQKENI. Trimming shortened V by 3 bases and J by 5 bases, and 13 bases separated the two germline ends. The CDR3 region has the DNA TGTGCCAGCTCACCCGGTGTTCCGGGGGAGACCCAGTACTTC. Translating gives CASSPGVPGETQYF.

V gene TRBV6-6 combines with J gene TRBJ2-1; the match to TRBD2 covers 9 bases. The CDR3 is made up of 16 amino acids. With V trimmed by 2 bases and J by 8 bases, 10 bases remained unmatched. Germline V gene data show CDR1 as MNHNY and CDR2 as SVGAGI (reference sequence). In DNA form, the CDR3 reads TGTGCCAGCAGTTACGGGGTGGCTAGCGGGAAGGATGAGCAGTTCTTC. Translation gives CASSYGVASGKDEQFF.

The rearrangement joins TRBV2 to TRBJ1-1; 7 nucleotides agree with TRBD1. V was pared by 6 bases and J by 1 base, with 11 bases of the junction left unmatched. Per germline, CDR1 SNHLY and CDR2 FYNNEI. The CDR3 loop spans 16 amino acids. The CDR3 DNA reads as TGTGCCAGCAGAGAGACAGGGTCGCTGAGGAACACTGAAGCTTTCTTT. It yields the protein CASRETGSLRNTEAFF.

This chain uses TRBV5-6 with TRBJ2-5; D is unresolved. The CDR3 has 13 residues. The germline CDR1 and CDR2 sequences are SGHDT and YYEEEE. V lost 5 bases and J lost 5, with 13 bases in between. CDR3 coding DNA: TGTGCCAGCAGTCCCGGTCCCGGGGAGACCCAGTACTTC. Translating gives CASSPGPGETQYF.

The chain has TRBV27 and TRBJ1-6; D uncertain. This CDR3 has 13 residues. Trimming removed 6 bases from V and 7 bases from J, with 10 bases in between. CDR1 is MNHEY, CDR2 SMNVEV, per germline (reference sequence). The CDR3 spells CASRSAGNSPLHF. The CDR3 DNA reads as TGTGCCAGCAGGTCCGCTGGCAATTCACCCCTCCACTTT.

V usage is TRBV5-6 and J usage is TRBJ1-3; weak D call: TRBD1 (6 bases). Trimming pared 0 bases from V and 2 bases from J, leaving 15 bases between. CDR1 is SGHDT and CDR2 is YYEEEE in the germline V gene. This CDR3 is 17 amino acids long. This CDR3 is CASSLGGHSVTGNTIYF. CDR3 nucleotides: TGTGCCAGCAGCTTGGGGGGACACTCGGTTACTGGAAACACCATATATTTT.

The rearrangement joins TRBV7-2 to TRBJ2-3; the match to TRBD2 covers 10 bases. The CDR3 contains 15 residues. The germline gives CDR1 SGHTA, CDR2 FQGNSA. Trimming took 2 bases from V and 7 from J; bases not matched to a gene: 6. The CDR3 is CASSLQAGGENTQYF. The CDR3 region has the DNA TGTGCCAGCAGCTTACAAGCGGGAGGGGAAAATACGCAGTATTTT.

The chain links TRBV19 to TRBJ1-1; perhaps TRBD1 as D (5 bases). Germline CDR1 LNHDA, CDR2 SQIVND (reference sequence). The CDR3 loop spans 14 amino acids. Trimming pared 5 bases from V and 7 bases from J, leaving 17 bases between. This CDR3 is CASSHSAGKSEAFF. For the CDR3, the DNA is TGTGCCAGTAGTCATAGTGCAGGGAAGAGTGAAGCTTTCTTT.

The chain employs TRBV19 and TRBJ1-2; 7 bases are shared with TRBD1. The CDR3 covers 14 residues. From germline, CDR1 is LNHDA and CDR2 SQIVND (reference sequence). The V segment lost 4 bases and the J segment 3 bases; nucleotides outside the gene matches: 5. CDR3 protein: CASSTPTGYYGYTF. CDR3 DNA: TGTGCCAGTAGTACCCCGACAGGGTACTATGGCTACACCTTC.

The chain joins TRBV6-1 to TRBJ2-3; D may be TRBD2 (6 bases). Looked up from germline, CDR1 is MNHNS and CDR2 is SASEGT. This CDR3 has 14 residues. V was cut by 4 bases and J by 2 bases, with 10 bases left in between. The CDR3 sequence: CASSGTRDTDTQYF. The CDR3 nucleotides are TGTGCCAGCAGTGGGACGCGGGACACAGATACGCAGTATTTT.

CDR3 sequence (DNA): TGCGCCAGCAGCCAACTCGGGATTTACTACAATGAGCAGTTCTTC. This translates into CASSQLGIYYNEQFF. The V call is TRBV4-1, the J call TRBJ2-1; possible D gene TRBD2, 5 bases. This CDR3 is built from 15 residues. Germline lookup yields CDR1 MGHRA and CDR2 YSYEKL. V lost 2 bases to trimming and J lost 3 bases, with 11 bases between them.

This chain connects TRBV5-1 to TRBJ1-1; 12 bases are shared with TRBD1. This CDR3 spans 15 amino acids. The germline gives CDR1 SGHRS, CDR2 YFSETQ. V lost 5 bases to trimming and J lost 0 bases; unmatched junction nucleotides: 2. DNA of the CDR3: TGCGCCAGCAGAGGGACAGGGGGCATGAACACTGAAGCTTTCTTT. The encoded protein is CASRGTGGMNTEAFF.

The rearrangement joins TRBV5-6 to TRBJ1-1, with TRBD1 identical over 10 bases. With V trimmed by 3 bases and J by 7 bases, 3 bases remained unmatched. The CDR3 loop spans 13 amino acids. Germline V gives CDR1 SGHDT, CDR2 YYEEEE. This CDR3 reads CASSSGQGSEAFF. The CDR3 DNA is TGTGCCAGCAGCTCGGGACAGGGGAGTGAAGCTTTCTTT.

The chain recombines TRBV7-8 with TRBJ2-1, with TRBD1 matching 9 bases. Germline V gene lookup returns CDR1 SGHVS and CDR2 FQNEAQ. The V and J ends lost 1 base and 15 bases, in that order; junction bases with no gene match: 7. The CDR3 consists of 13 residues. CDR3 nucleotide sequence: TGTGCCAGCAGCTTAGTATATAGGGACAGGGTGTTCTTC. Its protein product is CASSLVYRDRVFF.

The chain uses TRBV6-5 and TRBJ1-1; no reliable D call. The CDR3 extends over 15 amino acids. Trimming shortened V by 4 bases and J by 6 bases, and 18 bases separated the two germline ends. CDR1 and CDR2 from the germline V gene are MNHEY and SVGAGI. CDR3 loop: CASSLRLTIGAEAFF. CDR3 DNA: TGTGCCAGCAGTTTGCGCTTAACAATCGGGGCTGAAGCTTTCTTT.

V gene TRBV4-1 combines with J gene TRBJ1-4; no definite D call. Trimming removed 1 base at V and 8 bases at J, with 14 bases between. Germline CDR1 reads MGHRA; CDR2 reads YSYEKL. The CDR3 length is 15 residues. The CDR3 DNA reads TGCGCCAGCAGCCAAGCTACGGGGTACCGAGAAAAACTGTTTTTT. Translation gives CASSQATGYREKLFF.

The CDR3 DNA follows: TGTGCCAGCAGCTTGGTACGTGGGCAGGGGATCGCCTATGGCTACACCTTC. Translating it yields CASSLVRGQGIAYGYTF. The rearrangement uses TRBV5-4 and TRBJ1-2; D may be TRBD1 (6 bases). The CDR3 covers 17 residues. CDR1 and CDR2 (germline): SGHNT, YYREEE (reference sequence). V lost 0 bases to trimming and J lost 4 bases, with 19 bases between them.

V gene TRBV30 combines with J gene TRBJ1-4; the match to TRBD1 covers 7 bases. Germline V CDR1 and CDR2: GTSNPN, SVGIG (reference sequence). V lost 0 bases to trimming and J lost 9 bases; unmatched junction nucleotides: 16. CDR3 length equals 17 residues. CDR3 loop: CAWSVQGWESTSKKLFF. CDR3 nucleotides: TGTGCCTGGAGTGTACAGGGGTGGGAGAGTACTTCGAAAAAACTGTTTTTT.